These 8 T cell receptor beta chains originate from one sample sequenced in a study of blood T cell repertoires in COVID-19. TCRdb keeps only in-frame clones here, not all; method: immunoSEQ multiplex PCR. Among about 150,000 clones listed, roughly 80% were seen once. Sequencing input: peripheral blood. The receptors here all came from a man aged 50 to 59 with active or convalescent COVID-19.

The chain has TRBV5-4 and TRBJ2-1; 9 bases are shared with TRBD2. The V and J ends lost 6 bases and 5 bases, in that order; junction bases with no gene match: 6. Germline lookup yields CDR1 SGHNT and CDR2 YYREEE (reference sequence). The CDR3 consists of 14 residues. CDR3 loop: CASTNLAGNNEQFF. CDR3 DNA sequence: TGTGCCAGCACAAACCTAGCGGGAAACAATGAGCAGTTCTTC.

A single count supports this clone. V usage is TRBV7-9 and J usage is TRBJ2-1; TRBD2 matches at 13 bases. Germline CDR1 is SEHNR and CDR2 is FQNEAQ (reference sequence). V shed 7 bases and J 6 bases; nucleotides not matched to a gene: 6. This CDR3 is built from 15 residues. DNA for the CDR3: TGTGCCAGCACCCCGGGACTAGCGGGGACCAATGAGCAGTTCTTC. Translated: CASTPGLAGTNEQFF.

The chain is built from TRBV27 and TRBJ2-5, with 10 nucleotides matching TRBD1. CDR3 size: 15 residues. Looked up from germline, CDR1 is MNHEY and CDR2 is SMNVEV (reference sequence). Losses at the gene ends were 6 bases for V and 2 bases for J; bases not matched to a gene: 6. CDR3 bases: TGTGCCAGCAGCGACAGGGGGCAGGAACAAGAGACCCAGTACTTC. Amino acid sequence: CASSDRGQEQETQYF.

V usage is TRBV5-5 and J usage is TRBJ2-5; the match to TRBD2 covers 16 bases. The germline gives CDR1 SGHKS, CDR2 YYEKEE (reference sequence). The J segment lost 3 bases and the V segment lost 2 bases, leaving 7 bases of the junction unmatched. The CDR3 has 18 residues. CDR3 loop: CASSFPGTSGRVKETQYF. The CDR3 DNA follows: TGTGCCAGCAGCTTCCCCGGGACTAGCGGGAGGGTAAAAGAGACCCAGTACTTC. Using reference TRBV5-5 and TRBJ2-5 for the parts outside the CDR3, the full variable domain is DAGVTQSPTHLIKTRGQQVTLRCSPISGHKSVSWYQQVLGQGPQFIFQYYEKEERGRGNFPDRFSARQFPNYSSELNVNALLLGDSALYLCASSFPGTSGRVKETQYFGPGTRLLVL.

The V gene is TRBV4-1, the J gene TRBJ2-1, with 9 bases matching TRBD1. The V gene end was trimmed by 0 bases and the J gene end by 1 base; junction bases not matched to a gene: 7. The CDR3 sequence is 18 residues long. Germline V gene data show CDR1 as MGHRA and CDR2 as YSYEKL. The CDR3 reads CASSQERKGQGSYNEQFF. CDR3 sequence (DNA): TGCGCCAGCAGCCAAGAAAGAAAAGGACAGGGGTCCTACAATGAGCAGTTCTTC.

This clone was picked up one time. The rearrangement joins TRBV10-1 to TRBJ2-5, with 10 bases that match TRBD2. Germline-derived CDR1 and CDR2 are WNHNN and SYGVQD (reference sequence). V lost 5 bases, J lost 0 bases, and 3 bases stayed unmatched. The CDR3 is made up of 15 amino acids. CDR3: CASSRTSGDQETQYF. The CDR3 coding sequence is TGCGCCAGCAGTAGGACTAGCGGTGACCAAGAGACCCAGTACTTC.

The chain links TRBV6-5 to TRBJ1-2; D perhaps matches TRBD1 (6 bases). Deletions cut 6 bases from V and 8 bases from J, with 16 bases between. This CDR3 has 13 amino acids. Germline V lookup: CDR1 MNHEY, CDR2 SVGAGI. CDR3 in amino acids: CASSPGQSKGYTF. The CDR3 bases are TGTGCCAGCAGCCCCGGACAGTCCAAGGGCTACACCTTC.

The chain recombines TRBV10-1 with TRBJ1-5; no reliable D call. The CDR3 is 13 amino acids. Germline lookup yields CDR1 WNHNN and CDR2 SYGVQD (reference sequence). V was trimmed by 4 bases and J by 5 bases, leaving 9 bases between them. CDR3 DNA: TGCGCCAGCAGTGTTGACAAGGATCAGCCCCAGCATTTT. Protein sequence: CASSVDKDQPQHF.